The 5 T cell receptor beta chains given below trace back to one sample, sequenced in a study of blood T cell repertoires in COVID-19. This table comes from immunoSEQ multiplex PCR, and its TCRdb copy is limited to in-frame clones, with some not included. The sample shows about 60,000 clones, roughly 80% of them seen only once. The specimen was peripheral blood. These receptors came from a human donor in a cohort sampled during active COVID-19.

The V and J genes are TRBV29-1 and TRBJ2-7; weak D call: TRBD2 (6 bases). Germline V gives CDR1 SQVTM, CDR2 ANQGSEA. The CDR3 runs to 14 residues. V lost 2 bases, J lost 5 bases, and 16 bases lay in between. The CDR3 DNA is TGCAGCGTTGAACGAGGAGGAGGAGGGGACGAGCAGTACTTC. This sequence encodes CSVERGGGGDEQYF.

The chain uses TRBV15 and TRBJ1-2, with TRBD1 as a possible D gene (6 bases). Germline-derived CDR1 and CDR2 are LNHNV and YYDKDF (reference sequence). The V gene lost 4 bases and the J gene lost 3 bases, with 21 bases spanning the gap. CDR3 length: 17 residues. CDR3 DNA: TGTGCCACCAGCAAAGCCAATACAGGGATCACTTACTATGGCTACACCTTC. Translation: CATSKANTGITYYGYTF.

The chain joins TRBV9 to TRBJ2-5, with 10 positions matching TRBD2. V shed 4 bases and J 7 bases; nucleotides not matched to a gene: 10. The CDR3 consists of 15 residues. The V gene's germline CDR1 is SGDLS and CDR2 YYNGEE. This chain's CDR3 is CASSPAAGGPGTQYF. CDR3 sequence (DNA): TGTGCCAGCAGCCCAGCAGCGGGAGGGCCGGGGACCCAGTACTTC.

This chain uses TRBV7-8 with TRBJ1-1; 10 positions match TRBD1. The germline V gene has CDR1 SGHVS and CDR2 FQNEAQ. The ends lost 1 base at V and 0 bases at J; junction bases unmatched: 8. This CDR3 region has 18 residues. The CDR3, as DNA: TGTGCCAGCAGCTTAGAGTCAGGGACAGGGGAACTGAACACTGAAGCTTTCTTT. Its translation is CASSLESGTGELNTEAFF.

V gene TRBV4-3 combines with J gene TRBJ1-2; a possible D gene is TRBD1 (5 bases). The CDR3 covers 15 residues. Germline V lookup: CDR1 LGHNA, CDR2 YSLEER. V lost 1 base to trimming and J lost 4 bases, with 13 bases between them. CDR3 sequence: CASSQGGGVVYGYTF. DNA of the CDR3: TGCGCCAGCAGCCAAGGCGGGGGGGTTGTCTATGGCTACACCTTC.